These T cell receptor beta chains were read from a single sample in a study of cytomegalovirus exposure and HLA in healthy donors. Profiled with immunoSEQ multiplex PCR; TCRdb holds only in-frame clones, not every one. The sample has around 150,000 clones; 86% are singletons. The sample consisted of PBMCs. Receptor source: a woman under 30 in good health and CMV-seronegative. Both conserved end residues are part of each CDR3. D genes are given only for firm matches. For some rows the clone size is stated as once, few or many, or as a class when expanded; others skip it.

NA	TRBV6-6	TRBD1	TRBJ1-2	12	TGTGCCAGCAGTCAGACAGGGGAAGGCTACACCTTC	CASSQTGEGYTF
NA	TRBV19	TRBD1	TRBJ1-2	16	TGTGCCAGTAGTTTGAGACAGGGTAAAACTAACTATGGCTACACCTTC	CASSLRQGKTNYGYTF
NA	TRBV15	NA	TRBJ2-1	12	TGTGCCACCAGTCAGAGGAGCAATGAGCAGTTCTTC	CATSQRSNEQFF
NA	TRBV21-1	NA	TRBJ2-1	10	TGTGCCAGCAGCCCCAGTGAGCAGTTCTTC	CASSPSEQFF
NA	TRBV7-2	NA	TRBJ2-7	15	TGTGCCAGCAGCTTAATACGGTCCAGCGGTTTAGAGCAGTACTTC	CASSLIRSSGLEQYF
NA	TRBV7-2	NA	TRBJ2-1	12	TGTGCCAGCAGCTTAGTCTCTAACCGGCAGTTCTTC	CASSLVSNRQFF
NA	TRBV7-6	TRBD2	TRBJ2-7	18	TGTGCCAGCAGCTTAGGTGGTACTAGCGGGCTACCGTCCTACGAGCAGTACTTC	CASSLGGTSGLPSYEQYF
NA	TRBV7-8	NA	TRBJ1-5	13	TGTGCCAGCAGCTTATTACTAATGAATCCCCAGCATTTT	CASSLLLMNPQHF
NA	TRBV10-2	NA	TRBJ2-3	12	TGCGCCAGCAGTGCCGGCACAGATACGCAGTATTTT	CASSAGTDTQYF
NA	TRBV5-1	NA	TRBJ2-5	15	TGCGCCAGCAGCTTGGGTGGCGGGGTCCAAGAGACCCAGTACTTC	CASSLGGGVQETQYF
NA	TRBV14	TRBD1	TRBJ2-7	16	TGTGCCAGCAGCTTAACACGGACAGGACCGAACTACGAGCAGTACTTC	CASSLTRTGPNYEQYF
NA	TRBV19	NA	TRBJ2-6	15	TGTGCCAGTAGTATACAGGGGACTGGGGCCAACGTCCTGACTTTC	CASSIQGTGANVLTF
once	TRBV27	TRBD1	TRBJ1-2	16	TGTGCCAGCAGTTTATATAAGGCAGGGGGAATCTATGGCTACACCTTC	CASSLYKAGGIYGYTF
NA	TRBV30	NA	TRBJ1-6	12	TGTGCCTGGAGTGTACACAGTTCACCCCTCCACTTT	CAWSVHSSPLHF
once	TRBV4-1	NA	TRBJ2-7	16	TGCGCCAGCAGCCTCGAGGTCGACAGTAGCTCCTACGAGCAGTACTTC	CASSLEVDSSSYEQYF
few	TRBV7-9	NA	TRBJ2-5	14	TGTGCCATCTCCCGGGACACACTTACCAGAGCCCAGTACTTC	CAISRDTLTRAQYF
once	TRBV4-3	TRBD2	TRBJ2-7	15	TGCGCCAGCAGCCACCAGCGGGAGTTCCCCTACGAGCAGTACTTC	CASSHQREFPYEQYF
NA	TRBV7-6	NA	TRBJ1-1	15	TGTGCCAGCAGCTTAGTTCCAGGGTCCAACACTGAAGCTTTCTTT	CASSLVPGSNTEAFF
NA	TRBV30	TRBD1	TRBJ1-2	13	TGTGCCTGGAGGACGACAGGGTTGGGTGGCTACACCTTC	CAWRTTGLGGYTF
once	TRBV6-1	NA	TRBJ2-1	18	TGTGCCAGCAGTGGAGGGATGGATTACCGGGAATTAACTAATGAGCAGTTCTTC	CASSGGMDYRELTNEQFF
NA	TRBV13	NA	TRBJ1-4	14	TGTGCCAGCAGCTTACAGGGGTCAAATGAAAAACTGTTTTTT	CASSLQGSNEKLFF
NA	TRBV25-1	TRBD1	TRBJ1-2	14	TGTGCCAGCAGTGTCACAGGGGGCGACTATGGCTACACCTTC	CASSVTGGDYGYTF
NA	TRBV29-1	NA	TRBJ2-3	14	TGCAGCGTTTTTTTGGCAGGGGTCACAGATACGCAGTATTTT	CSVFLAGVTDTQYF
few	TRBV18	NA	TRBJ2-7	13	TGTGCCAGCTCACCTGGTATACGGTACGAGCAGTACTTC	CASSPGIRYEQYF
few	TRBV19	NA	TRBJ2-7	15	TGTGCCAGTAGTGCGTCTCCATTCCCCAACTACGAGCAGTACTTC	CASSASPFPNYEQYF
NA	TRBV7-9	TRBD1	TRBJ1-1	13	TGTGCCAGCAGCTTAACTGAAGGGGGCAGAGCTTTCTTT	CASSLTEGGRAFF
NA	TRBV29-1	NA	TRBJ2-7	13	TGCAGCGTTCGGGGGAGATGGACCTACGAGCAGTACTTC	CSVRGRWTYEQYF
NA	TRBV10-1	NA	TRBJ2-3	16	TGCGCCAGCAGTCTAAACCGGGACTTACTTACAGATACGCAGTATTTT	CASSLNRDLLTDTQYF
NA	TRBV19	NA	TRBJ2-3	14	TGTGCCAGTAGTATAGAAAGCGGGACAGATACGCAGTATTTT	CASSIESGTDTQYF
NA	TRBV10-3	NA	TRBJ2-7	15	TGTGCCATCAGTGATTTACGGGTGAGCTCCTACGAGCAGTACTTC	CAISDLRVSSYEQYF
NA	TRBV10-3	TRBD1	TRBJ1-1	14	TGTGCCATCACCACCAATGACAGGGCGACTGAAGCTTTCTTT	CAITTNDRATEAFF
NA	TRBV10-3	TRBD1	TRBJ2-2	17	TGTGCCATCAGTGACCGACAGGGTCGGGTGAACACCGGGGAGCTGTTTTTT	CAISDRQGRVNTGELFF
NA	TRBV12-5	NA	TRBJ2-1	14	TGTGCTAGTGGACTGGGACACTCCTACAATGAGCAGTTCTTC	CASGLGHSYNEQFF
NA	TRBV11-3	NA	TRBJ1-1	14	TGTGCCAGCAGCTCCTCAGGACAGTCCACTGAAGCTTTCTTT	CASSSSGQSTEAFF
NA	TRBV6-1	TRBD1	TRBJ1-4	14	TGTGCCAGCTTCCGGGACAGGCTCAATGAAAAACTGTTTTTT	CASFRDRLNEKLFF
once	TRBV10-1	NA	TRBJ2-7	13	TGCGCCAGCAGTGAACGGAGCTCCTACGAGCAGTACTTC	CASSERSSYEQYF
NA	TRBV2	TRBD1	TRBJ2-2	15	TGTGCCAGCAGTATCGCCACAGGGGACACCGGGGAGCTGTTTTTT	CASSIATGDTGELFF
NA	TRBV7-6	TRBD2	TRBJ2-7	19	TGTGCCAGCAGCTTAGGCCCTTCATACCGGACTAGCGGGGCTCGCGAGCAGTACTTC	CASSLGPSYRTSGAREQYF
NA	TRBV4-3	NA	TRBJ2-3	13	TGCGCCAGCAGCCAAGCTTACACAGATACGCAGTATTTT	CASSQAYTDTQYF
NA	TRBV29-1	TRBD1	TRBJ2-7	13	TGCAGCGTCTCCGGGACAGGGCTCGAGGAGCAGTACTTC	CSVSGTGLEEQYF
NA	TRBV7-8	TRBD1	TRBJ1-2	16	TGTGCCAGCAGCTTATACGAGACAGGGGGTGAAAATGGCTACACCTTC	CASSLYETGGENGYTF